Below are 2 T cell receptor beta chains sequenced from a single sample in a study of regulatory T cells in long-lasting Graves disease. iRepertoire HTBI primers and Arm-PCR of CDR3 regions built TCR beta libraries. TCRdb passed the multiplex PCR reads through MiXCR, listing each CDR3 protein once. Of almost 350,000 distinct CDR3 sequences detected, about 20% appear once; the ten largest clones hold less than 35%. Time point indicated: persistent/refractory GD, antithyroid drugs over 5 years with positive TRAb. Making the TCR library involved RNA that had been extracted from PBMCs. Material: peripheral blood mononuclear cells (PBMCs), obtained when the disease was refractory, from a patient treated with antithyroid drugs. The receptor source for this set is a female donor with Graves disease.

For the CDR3, the DNA is TGTGCCAGTACCCCCTACCGGGACAGGGTGGGTTCACCCCTCCACTTT. This sequence encodes CASTPYRDRVGSPLHF. V and J are TRBV19 and TRBJ1-6, with 9 bases that match TRBD1. The trim removed 7 bases at V and 9 bases at J, leaving 13 bases unmatched. This CDR3 spans 16 amino acids. Germline-derived CDR1 and CDR2 are LNHDA and SQIVND (reference sequence).

The rearrangement uses TRBV19 and TRBJ1-5; 9 bases align to TRBD1. The junction had 5 bases not matched to a gene; V was cut back by 2 bases and J by 6 bases. Germline loops: CDR1 LNHDA, CDR2 SQIVND (reference sequence). The CDR3 is made up of 15 amino acids. This chain's CDR3 is CASSILGTGSQPQHF. The CDR3 DNA reads as TGTGCCAGTAGTATACTCGGGACAGGGTCTCAGCCCCAGCATTTT.